The 27 T cell receptor beta chains in this list originate from one sample, sequenced in a study of early T cells in non-severe SARS-CoV-2 infection. TCRdb fed the 5' RACE reads into MiXCR, producing one record per CDR3 protein. The data hold about 80,000 distinct CDR3 sequences, with 10% to 15% observed a single time. The specimen was whole blood. These receptors all stem from an adult who was a healthcare worker with PCR-confirmed SARS-CoV-2 infection or an uninfected control (not recorded which).

This clonotype has a count of ten or more. This chain uses TRBV6-2 or TRBV6-3 with TRBJ2-1; 16 nucleotides align to TRBD2. Germline trimming cut 5 bases from V and 10 bases from J; bases unmatched to any gene: 5. This CDR3 has 15 residues. Germline V gene sequence: CDR1 MNHEY, CDR2 SVGEGT. The CDR3 DNA sequence: TGTGCCAGCAGTGGGACTAGCGGGGGGGCCCGGGAGCAGTTCTTC. It codes for CASSGTSGGAREQFF.

This chain uses TRBV5-4 with TRBJ2-7, with TRBD1 matching over 7 bases. Germline V gives CDR1 SGHNT, CDR2 YYREEE (reference sequence). Unmatched junction bases numbered 6, after V lost 1 base and J lost 2 bases. There are 15 residues in the CDR3. CDR3 amino acids: CASSLRDRGTYEQYF. CDR3 DNA sequence: TGTGCCAGCAGCTTGAGGGACAGAGGTACCTACGAGCAGTACTTC.

The chain couples TRBV4-3 to TRBJ1-1, with a possible D match to TRBD1 (5 bases). The CDR3 runs to 14 residues. Trimming removed 1 base at V and 5 bases at J, with 11 bases between. CDR1 is LGHNA and CDR2 is YSLEER in the germline V gene. CDR3 residues: CASSQGGEGTEAFF. The CDR3 nucleotides read TGCGCCAGCAGCCAAGGGGGTGAGGGGACTGAAGCTTTCTTT.

J is TRBJ1-4 and V is TRBV10-3; D unclear. Germline V gives CDR1 ENHRY, CDR2 SYGVKD. V was shortened by 3 bases and J by 0 bases, with 11 bases between the two germline ends. The CDR3 consists of 16 residues. The CDR3 bases are TGTGCCATCAGTGACCCGGACTTTACAACTAATGAAAAACTGTTTTTT. It translates to CAISDPDFTTNEKLFF.

This clonotype has at least ten counts. The chain links TRBV5-1 to TRBJ2-5; TRBD1 matches at 8 bases. Unmatched junction bases numbered 2, after V lost 1 base and J lost 0 bases. The CDR3 extends over 15 amino acids. The germline gives CDR1 SGHRS, CDR2 YFSETQ. Written as DNA, the CDR3 is TGCGCCAGCAGCTTGCCAGGGGGCTACCAAGAGACCCAGTACTTC. As protein: CASSLPGGYQETQYF.

Ten or more counts support this clonotype. V and J are TRBV20-1 and TRBJ2-1, with D maybe TRBD2 (5 bases). The ends were cut back, 0 bases at V and 7 bases at J, with 13 bases in the middle. The germline gives CDR1 DFQATT, CDR2 SNEGSKA (reference sequence). The CDR3 runs 14 residues. CDR3 nucleotides: TGCAGTGCTAGAGATCTTCCCGAGGGAAATGAGCAGTTCTTC. Its translation is CSARDLPEGNEQFF.

This clonotype has a handful of counts. The chain links TRBV11-2 to TRBJ1-6; the match to TRBD1 covers 7 bases. After removal of 5 bases from V and 7 bases from J, the junction contained 8 bases not matched to a gene. The CDR3 spans 15 residues. Germline CDR1 is SGHAT and CDR2 is FQNNGV. DNA of the CDR3: TGTGCCAGCAGCCCTTTGACAGGGAGAAATTCACCCCTCCACTTT. It translates to CASSPLTGRNSPLHF.

V is TRBV4-2 and J is TRBJ1-1, with TRBD1 as a possible D gene (6 bases). Per the germline V gene, CDR1 is LGHNA and CDR2 is YNFKEQ. CDR3 length equals 14 residues. Trimming took off 2 bases at V and 6 bases at J, with 13 bases between the two ends. DNA of the CDR3: TGTGCCAGCAGCCAATCACAGGGTTTCCCTGAAGCTTTCTTT. Protein sequence: CASSQSQGFPEAFF.

This clonotype was recorded many times. The chain couples TRBV12-3 or TRBV12-4 to TRBJ1-2; 9 bases are a match to TRBD1. The CDR3 consists of 14 residues. Trimming cost V 1 base and J 8 bases; bases outside gene matches: 5. CDR3 coding DNA: TGTGCCAGCAGTTTAGGAGGACAGGGGAGAGGCTACACCTTC. This sequence encodes CASSLGGQGRGYTF.

Many counts were recorded for this clonotype. This chain joins TRBV4-3 and TRBJ1-1; a possible D gene is TRBD1 (5 bases). Germline-derived CDR1 and CDR2 are LGHNA and YSLEER. V was cut by 1 base and J by 1 base, with 10 bases left in between. The CDR3 is 15 residues long. CDR3 loop: CASSQVTARNTEAFF. The CDR3 DNA is TGCGCCAGCAGCCAAGTGACAGCACGGAACACTGAAGCTTTCTTT.

This clonotype showed up just a few times. This chain connects TRBV5-1 to TRBJ2-7, with D hard to call. Trimming stripped 3 bases from V and 5 bases from J, with 15 bases between. Germline CDR1 is SGHRS and CDR2 is YFSETQ. CDR3 size: 14 residues. DNA of the CDR3: TGCGCCAGCAGCTCGGAGCGCGGATGGGACGAGCAGTACTTC. It translates to CASSSERGWDEQYF. Variable domain in full (rest from reference TRBV5-1 and TRBJ2-7): KAGVTQTPRYLIKTRGQQVTLSCSPISGHRSVSWYQQTPGQGLQFLFEYFSETQRNKGNFPGRFSGRQFSNSRSEMNVSTLELGDSALYLCASSSERGWDEQYFGPGTRLTVT.

This clonotype appeared many times. The chain employs TRBV28 and TRBJ1-1; a weak D match, TRBD1 (6 bases). This CDR3 region has 16 residues. The ends were cut back, 7 bases at V and 1 base at J, with 19 bases in the middle. The germline gives CDR1 MDHEN, CDR2 SYDVKM. The CDR3 sequence: CASTRGGARANTEAFF. The CDR3, as DNA: TGTGCCAGCACCCGGGGGGGGGCTCGGGCGAACACTGAAGCTTTCTTT.

At least ten counts were recorded for this clonotype. The rearrangement joins TRBV11-2 to TRBJ2-2; D call uncertain. The V end lost 6 bases, the J end lost 4 bases, and 15 bases lay between the germline ends. Germline V gene lookup returns CDR1 SGHAT and CDR2 FQNNGV. The length of the CDR3 is 15 residues. DNA for the CDR3: TGTGCCAGCAGGAACCTCGCCGGTGGCACCGGGGAGCTGTTTTTT. Its translation: CASRNLAGGTGELFF. The full variable domain, its missing parts supplied by reference TRBV11-2 and TRBJ2-2, is EAGVAQSPRYKIIEKRQSVAFWCNPISGHATLYWYQQILGQGPKLLIQFQNNGVVDDSQLPKDRFSAERLKGVDSTLKIQPAKLEDSAVYLCASRNLAGGTGELFFGEGSRLTVL.

CDR3 in amino acids: CATSDFWRDTGELFF. CDR3 bases: TGTGCCACCAGTGATTTTTGGCGGGACACCGGGGAGCTGTTTTTT. The chain joins TRBV24-1 to TRBJ2-2, with D possibly being TRBD2 (5 bases). Trimming removed 1 base from V and 3 bases from J, with 8 bases in between. The germline CDR1 and CDR2 sequences are KGHDR and SFDVKD. CDR3 length: 15 amino acids.

This chain uses TRBV7-9 with TRBJ1-6; 9 bases match TRBD1. This CDR3 is built from 17 residues. V dropped 5 bases and J dropped 0; count of bases not matched to a gene: 5. The germline gives CDR1 SEHNR, CDR2 FQNEAQ (reference sequence). CDR3 nucleotides: TGTGCCAGCAGCCCGGGGACAGGGAGCTCCTATAATTCACCCCTCCACTTT. This codes for CASSPGTGSSYNSPLHF.

This clonotype was found a few times. The J gene is TRBJ1-1, the V gene TRBV20-1; a weak D match, TRBD1 (6 bases). Germline CDR1 and CDR2: DFQATT and SNEGSKA (reference sequence). The CDR3 sequence is 13 residues long. V lost 6 bases, J lost 4 bases, and 15 bases lay in between. In DNA form, the CDR3 reads TGCAGTGCCTCTCAGGGGTCGGGCACTGAAGCTTTCTTT. Protein: CSASQGSGTEAFF.

This clonotype has only a few counts. The CDR3 reads CASSFSADSTGELFF. As DNA, the CDR3 is TGTGCCAGCAGCTTTTCAGCGGACAGTACCGGGGAGCTGTTTTTT. V gene TRBV11-2 combines with J gene TRBJ2-2, with D possibly TRBD1 on 6 matching bases. This CDR3 comprises 15 residues. The germline V and J ends were trimmed by 3 bases and 5 bases, with 13 bases remaining between them. CDR1 is SGHAT, CDR2 FQNNGV, per germline.

This clonotype has just a few counts. V is TRBV2 and J is TRBJ1-1, with 8 bases lining up with TRBD1. This CDR3 has 13 amino acids. Germline trimming cut 6 bases from V and 5 bases from J; bases unmatched to any gene: 5. In germline, CDR1 is SNHLY, CDR2 FYNNEI. CDR3 nucleotide sequence: TGTGCCAGCAGCACCAGGGGGCCGACTGAAGCTTTCTTT. As protein: CASSTRGPTEAFF.

This clonotype has a handful of counts. This rearrangement joins TRBV25-1 to TRBJ2-7; no reliable D call. The length of the CDR3 is 13 residues. V shed 3 bases and J shed 2 bases, with 8 bases lying between them. From germline, CDR1 is MGHDK and CDR2 SYGVNS. CDR3 DNA: TGTGCCAGCAGTGAGCCCGGAGCCTACGAGCAGTACTTC. It codes for CASSEPGAYEQYF.

This clonotype has just a few counts. The J gene is TRBJ1-2, the V gene TRBV9; the match to TRBD1 covers 10 bases. V shed 4 bases, J shed 7 bases, and the junction held 10 bases outside the gene matches. The CDR3 is 15 residues long. Germline V gene lookup returns CDR1 SGDLS and CDR2 YYNGEE. The CDR3 loop reads CASSSPGQGRLGYTF. The CDR3 coding sequence is TGTGCCAGCAGCTCCCCGGGACAGGGGCGACTTGGCTACACCTTC. The full variable domain, completed using reference TRBV9 and TRBJ1-2, is DSGVTQTPKHLITATGQRVTLRCSPRSGDLSVYWYQQSLDQGLQFLIQYYNGEERAKGNILERFSAQQFPDLHSELNLSSLELGDSALYFCASSSPGQGRLGYTFGSGTRLTVV.

This clonotype was seen many times. The chain couples TRBV10-1 to TRBJ2-1; possibly TRBD1 for D (7 bases). This CDR3 region has 13 residues. CDR1 WNHNN and CDR2 SYGVQD come from the germline V gene (reference sequence). V lost 10 bases to trimming and J lost 7 bases, with 17 bases between them. The CDR3 loop reads CATRDSLANEQFF. The DNA for the CDR3 is TGCGCCACCCGGGACAGCCTAGCGAATGAGCAGTTCTTC.

The chain is built from TRBV20-1 and TRBJ2-7; 12 nucleotides match TRBD2. The CDR3 contains 13 residues. Germline V gene lookup returns CDR1 DFQATT and CDR2 SNEGSKA (reference sequence). V was clipped by 6 bases and J by 3 bases; unmatched bases: 3. CDR3 region: CSAQTSGSYEQYF. In DNA, the CDR3 is TGCAGTGCGCAGACTAGCGGGAGCTACGAGCAGTACTTC.

This clonotype was observed many times. The rearrangement links TRBV6-5 to TRBJ2-3; 9 bases are a match to TRBD2. This CDR3 comprises 16 residues. Germline assignment: CDR1 MNHEY and CDR2 SVGAGI. Trimming cost V 2 bases and J 0 bases; bases outside gene matches: 3. The CDR3 here is CASSYASGASTDTQYF. In nucleotides, the CDR3 is TGTGCCAGCAGTTACGCTAGCGGGGCTAGCACAGATACGCAGTATTTT.

This chain uses TRBV29-1 with TRBJ1-2; possible D gene TRBD1, 5 bases. The CDR3 is 13 amino acids. Germline values: CDR1 SQVTM, CDR2 ANQGSEA. V was clipped by 5 bases and J by 6 bases, with 16 bases between them. The DNA for the CDR3 is TGCAGCGTTCGAACGGGGCAGTTGGATGGCTACACCTTC. Translated: CSVRTGQLDGYTF.

To note about this clonotype: A read error may explain this, as a much larger clone is one base away. This chain links TRBV12-3 or TRBV12-4 with TRBJ1-1; tentative D call: TRBD1 (6 bases). The length of the CDR3 is 12 residues. With 6 bases removed from V and 4 bases from J, the gap between germline ends came to 9 bases. This chain's CDR3 is CASRVRGTEAFF. DNA for the CDR3: TGTGCCAGCAGAGTCAGGGGCACTGAAGCTTTCTTT.

The rearrangement links TRBV28 to TRBJ2-1, with D possibly being TRBD1 or TRBD2 (5 bases each). Between the trimmed V and J ends, which lost 0 bases and 8 bases, there was a span of 5 bases. This CDR3 comprises 12 residues. The germline CDR1 and CDR2 sequences are MDHEN and SYDVKM. Written as DNA, the CDR3 is TGTGCCAGCAGTTTATGGGGGGATGAGCAGTTCTTC. It translates to CASSLWGDEQFF.

The V and J genes are TRBV19 and TRBJ2-2, with D perhaps matching TRBD1 (5 bases). The CDR3 runs to 14 residues. V lost 6 bases and J lost 0, with 8 bases in between. CDR1 and CDR2 from the germline V gene are LNHDA and SQIVND (reference sequence). The chain's CDR3 is CASSPTANTGELFF. As DNA, the CDR3 is TGTGCCAGTAGCCCGACAGCGAACACCGGGGAGCTGTTTTTT.